This T cell receptor (beta chain) was captured by sequencing in a study of PD-1 blockade in mismatch repair-deficient tumors. Study background: All were previously treated, progressing patients with around 12 mismatch repair-deficient cancer types.

Study results and limitations: Tumor-resident clones, often undetectable pretreatment in blood, expanded then contracted after pembrolizumab.

Clones were read by immunoSEQ multiplex PCR, and TCRdb kept only the in-frame ones, dropping some. The table lists about 25,000 clones, approximately 84% of them singletons. All patients were mismatch repair deficient, assessed by either PCR or immunohistochemistry. With 4 bases clipped from V and 6 bases from J, the junction kept 8 bases outside the gene matches. The germline gives CDR1 SGHRS, CDR2 YFSETQ. This CDR3 is built from 14 residues. This clone was found a few times. Its antigen is unidentified. The sample here was PBMCs, taken before pembrolizumab treatment. The rearrangement joins TRBV5-1 to TRBJ2-7, with 9 bases matching TRBD1. The TCR sequence derives from an adult with mismatch repair-deficient cancer. The CDR3 nucleotides are TGCGCCAGCAGCACGGGGACAGGGTACGGCGAGCAGTACTTC. Amino acid sequence: CASSTGTGYGEQYF.